The 14 T cell receptor beta chains below all came from one sample that was sequenced in a study of shared clonotypes between healthy human individuals. The method was immunoSEQ multiplex PCR; TCRdb's version includes in-frame clones alone and lacks a portion of them. The sample lists around 510,000 clones, roughly 95% occurring once. Sequenced input: naive CD4+ T cells sorted from blood. The subset denotes: CD45RA+ positively selected. These receptors came from a woman aged 25 to 45 in good health.

The V gene is TRBV7-9, the J gene TRBJ2-3, with TRBD2 identical over 7 bases. V was clipped by 5 bases and J by 4 bases; unmatched bases: 6. The germline gives CDR1 SEHNR, CDR2 FQNEAQ (reference sequence). The CDR3 is 14 amino acids. CDR3: CASSPRLAADTQYF. The CDR3 nucleotides read TGTGCCAGCAGCCCTCGACTAGCAGCAGATACGCAGTATTTT.

The chain recombines TRBV19 with TRBJ1-1; TRBD1 agrees at 8 bases. The junction had 4 bases not matched to a gene; V was cut back by 1 base and J by 6 bases. Germline values: CDR1 LNHDA, CDR2 SQIVND (reference sequence). This CDR3 comprises 14 residues. The CDR3 reads CASSIVQGVAEAFF. In DNA, the CDR3 is TGTGCCAGTAGTATAGTACAGGGGGTCGCTGAAGCTTTCTTT.

This chain connects TRBV28 to TRBJ2-5; D is uncertain. The end of the DNA fits TRBJ2-7 better, so the J call may be wrong. Germline V gene lookup returns CDR1 MDHEN and CDR2 SYDVKM. The CDR3 runs to 11 residues. The CDR3 loop reads CASSLITEQYF. The DNA for the CDR3 is TGTGCCAGCAGTCTTATTACCGAGCAGTACTTC.

CDR3 nucleotides: TGCGCCAGCAGCTCGGGTAGCGGAAAGGATACGCAGTATTTT. This encodes CASSSGSGKDTQYF. This chain links TRBV5-1 with TRBJ2-3; TRBD2 might be the D (6 bases). Trimming removed 3 bases from V and 6 bases from J, with 14 bases in between. The CDR3 length is 14 residues. Looked up from germline, CDR1 is SGHRS and CDR2 is YFSETQ.

The chain combines TRBV11-3 with TRBJ2-1; tentative D call: TRBD1 (6 bases). Germline loops: CDR1 SGHNT, CDR2 YENEEA. Trimming cost V 6 bases and J 8 bases, with 14 bases left between them. This CDR3 is built from 13 residues. DNA of the CDR3: TGTGCCAGCAGTGGGACACCAGCCCATGAGCAGTTCTTC. Amino acids: CASSGTPAHEQFF.

V usage is TRBV5-1 and J usage is TRBJ2-5; TRBD1 aligns across 8 bases. The J call may be in error: the DNA end matches TRBJ2-7 better. CDR3 length: 14 residues. Looked up from germline, CDR1 is SGHRS and CDR2 is YFSETQ. The CDR3 loop is CASGFGTGVYEQYF. The CDR3 nucleotides read TGCGCCAGCGGATTCGGGACAGGTGTCTACGAGCAGTACTTC.

This clone was counted once. The chain combines TRBV5-1 with TRBJ2-5; the match to TRBD2 covers 7 bases. J gave up 1 base and V 3 bases, and 9 bases lay outside the gene matches. This CDR3 is built from 16 residues. The germline gives CDR1 SGHRS, CDR2 YFSETQ. The CDR3 loop reads CASSSGTTSFQETQYF. The CDR3 nucleotides read TGCGCCAGCAGCTCCGGGACTACGTCCTTCCAAGAGACCCAGTACTTC.

The chain couples TRBV19 to TRBJ1-4; D remains ambiguous. Germline lookup yields CDR1 LNHDA and CDR2 SQIVND (reference sequence). CDR3 length: 14 amino acids. V was cut by 5 bases and J by 0 bases, with 7 bases left in between. This chain's CDR3 is CASSPQTTNEKLFF. The DNA for the CDR3 is TGTGCCAGTAGTCCACAGACAACTAATGAAAAACTGTTTTTT.

The genes are TRBV10-1 and TRBJ2-7, with 11 nucleotides matching TRBD2. The germline CDR1 and CDR2 sequences are WNHNN and SYGVQD (reference sequence). With 3 bases clipped from V and 2 bases from J, the junction kept 6 bases outside the gene matches. CDR3 length: 16 residues. Here the CDR3 reads CASSDPGLAEPYEQYF. The CDR3 nucleotides read TGCGCCAGCAGTGACCCGGGACTAGCGGAACCCTACGAGCAGTACTTC.

This chain links TRBV2 with TRBJ1-1, with TRBD1 matching 7 bases. Germline V gene sequence: CDR1 SNHLY, CDR2 FYNNEI. The CDR3 spans 15 residues. Trimming took 3 bases from V and 2 from J; bases not matched to a gene: 6. As DNA, the CDR3 is TGTGCCAGCAGTGAGGTGGCAGGGGGAAACACTGAAGCTTTCTTT. Its translation is CASSEVAGGNTEAFF.

This clone was seen only once. The V gene is TRBV5-1, the J gene TRBJ2-2; 8 bases are a match to TRBD2. The CDR3 is 15 residues long. V lost 0 bases, J lost 3 bases, and 1 base stayed unmatched. Germline values: CDR1 SGHRS, CDR2 YFSETQ. CDR3 loop: CASSLASGYTGELFF. DNA for the CDR3: TGCGCCAGCAGCTTGGCTAGCGGGTACACCGGGGAGCTGTTTTTT.

The chain joins TRBV10-2 to TRBJ2-5; D perhaps matches TRBD1 (5 bases). The CDR3 spans 16 residues. Trimming removed 3 bases from V and 7 bases from J, with 21 bases in between. Looked up from germline, CDR1 is WSHSY and CDR2 is SAAADI. This CDR3 is CASSDKARQGTGTQYF. The CDR3 DNA is TGCGCCAGCAGTGATAAGGCCCGCCAGGGCACTGGGACCCAGTACTTC.

The V and J genes are TRBV25-1 and TRBJ1-2; D ambiguous. Trimming stripped 4 bases from V and 3 bases from J, with 15 bases between. The CDR3 totals 15 residues. Germline V gene lookup returns CDR1 MGHDK and CDR2 SYGVNS. CDR3 region: CASSGETGSYYGYTF. The CDR3 DNA follows: TGTGCCAGCAGTGGGGAAACCGGGAGCTACTATGGCTACACCTTC.

This chain uses TRBV11-2 with TRBJ2-5, with 11 nucleotides matching TRBD2. The CDR3 loop spans 16 amino acids. Germline V gene data show CDR1 as SGHAT and CDR2 as FQNNGV. V trimming: 5 bases; J trimming: 5 bases; junction bases outside the gene matches: 10. In DNA, the CDR3 is TGTGCCAGCAGCGCAGTAGCGGGAGGGCCCCGGGAGACCCAGTACTTC. Amino acids: CASSAVAGGPRETQYF.